Following are 3 T cell receptor gamma chains from one sample sequenced in a study of Vδ1+ human thymocytes. Notes on the study in general: Thymic TRG and TRD repertoires appeared highly polyclonal, with Gaussian CDR3 length distributions.

The template was reverse-transcribed extracted RNA. Pooled V-gene forward primers with one constant-region reverse primer generated the CDR3 amplicons by multiplex PCR. TCRdb reprocessed the multiplex PCR reads using CATT. This sample has roughly 24,000 gamma-chain clones, with about 13% found just once. What these receptors recognize is not known. Sequenced input: Vdelta1+ gamma-delta thymocytes from the thymus. As to subset: FACS-sorted CD3+ TCRalphabeta- TCRVdelta1+ TCRVdelta2- thymocytes. The receptors originated from a child under two years old who had congenital heart surgery.

This clone was detected only a few times. The chain joins TRGV3 to TRGJ1 or TRGJ2. With 0 bases clipped from V and 6 bases from J, the junction kept 11 bases outside the gene matches. The CDR3 runs to 15 residues. Germline V lookup: CDR1 VTNTFY, CDR2 YDVSTARD (reference sequence). The CDR3 sequence: CATWDRPVGCYKKLF. Written as DNA, the CDR3 is TGTGCCACCTGGGACAGGCCAGTTGGTTGTTATAAGAAACTCTTT.

To note about this clone: Just one base apart from a much larger clone, this may be a read error. The chain is built from TRGV9 and TRGJ1 or TRGJ2. Germline CDR1 is GITISATS and CDR2 is ISYDGTV (reference sequence). The CDR3 is 13 residues long. This chain's CDR3 is CALWGVHYYKKLF. DNA of the CDR3: TGTGCCTTGTGGGGGGTGCATTATTATAAGAAACTCTTT.

The gene calls are TRGV3 and TRGJ1 or TRGJ2. The CDR3 is 15 residues long. The trim removed 0 bases at V and 3 bases at J, leaving 8 bases unmatched. The V gene's germline CDR1 is VTNTFY and CDR2 YDVSTARD (reference sequence). In DNA form, the CDR3 reads TGTGCCACCTGGGACAGGCGCTGGGGTTATTATAAGAAACTCTTT. It yields the protein CATWDRRWGYYKKLF.